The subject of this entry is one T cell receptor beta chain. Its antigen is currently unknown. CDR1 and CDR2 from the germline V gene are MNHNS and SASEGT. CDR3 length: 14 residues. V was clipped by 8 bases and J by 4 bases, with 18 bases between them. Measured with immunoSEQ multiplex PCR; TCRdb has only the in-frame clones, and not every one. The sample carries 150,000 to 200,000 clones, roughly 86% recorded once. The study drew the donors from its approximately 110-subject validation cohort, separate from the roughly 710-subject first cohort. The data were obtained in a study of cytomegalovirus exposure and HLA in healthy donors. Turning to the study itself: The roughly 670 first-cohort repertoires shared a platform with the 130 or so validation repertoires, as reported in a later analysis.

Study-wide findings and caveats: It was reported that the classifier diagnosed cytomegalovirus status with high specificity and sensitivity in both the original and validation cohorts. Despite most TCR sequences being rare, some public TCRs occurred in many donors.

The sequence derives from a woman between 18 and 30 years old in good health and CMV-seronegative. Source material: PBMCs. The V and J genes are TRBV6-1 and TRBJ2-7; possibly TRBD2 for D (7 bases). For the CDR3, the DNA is TGTGCCAGCGGGGGGGCTGGCGGACCTTACGAGCAGTACTTC. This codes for CASGGAGGPYEQYF.